The rows below give T cell receptor beta chains drawn from one sample of a study of T-cell reconstitution after alpha-beta-depleted transplantation in children. One entry per CDR3 protein, called by TCRdb with MiXCR from the PCR reads. The table records around 800,000 distinct CDR3 sequences, about 15% of them present only once. The sequenced sample was PBMCs, mostly from graft donor cells, obtained 360 days after TCRalphabeta/CD19-depleted stem cell transplant. Source of these receptors: a male patient under 18 who had a stem cell transplant for acute lymphoblastic leukemia, so the T cells may come from the graft donor. Both conserved end residues are part of each CDR3. D genes are given only for firm matches. Size is stated for part of the rows, as once, few or many counts, or as a class when the clone is expanded.

j_call d_call clone_size v_call cdr3_nt cdr3_aa
TRBJ2-4 NA NA TRBV6-5 TGTGCCAGCAGTTACGGGGGGTCCGGAAACATTCAGTACTTC CASSYGGSGNIQYF
TRBJ2-3 TRBD1 NA TRBV5-5 TGTGCCAGCAGCTCTGTCCGGGACAGGGACACAGATACGCAGTATTTT CASSSVRDRDTDTQYF
TRBJ1-1 NA NA TRBV6-1 TGTGCCAGCAGTGTAGTAAGAGAGAACACTGAAGCTTTCTTT CASSVVRENTEAFF
TRBJ2-3 NA few TRBV19 TGTGCCAGTAGTATCAATCTAGGCACAGATACGCAGTATTTT CASSINLGTDTQYF
TRBJ2-7 NA few TRBV20-1 TGCAGTGCTAGTCTCCCAGCGGGCATCTACGAGCAGTACTTC CSASLPAGIYEQYF
TRBJ1-1 NA NA TRBV10-3 TGTGCCATCAGTGAGTCGGCTGGGGGCACTGAAGCTTTCTTT CAISESAGGTEAFF
TRBJ1-4 NA few TRBV25-1 TGTGCCAGCAGTGACTCGTTAAGGAATGAAAAACTGTTTTTT CASSDSLRNEKLFF
TRBJ2-2 TRBD2 few TRBV18 TGTGCCAGCTCATCGACTAGCGGGAGGGCCATGAACACCGGGGAGCTGTTTTTT CASSSTSGRAMNTGELFF
TRBJ2-7 NA few TRBV29-1 TGCAGCGTTGCACGGCACTCCTACGAGCAGTACTTC CSVARHSYEQYF
TRBJ1-2 NA few TRBV5-1 TGCGCCAGCAGCTGGGAGGGATCTGGCGGCTACACCTTC CASSWEGSGGYTF
TRBJ2-7 NA NA TRBV29-1 TGCAGCGCGAAGGACGACTCCTACGAGCAGTACTTC CSAKDDSYEQYF
TRBJ2-7 NA NA TRBV27 TGTGCCAGCAGTTTATCTCGGTTGGACGGAGGGCCCTACGAGCAGTACTTC CASSLSRLDGGPYEQYF
TRBJ2-1 TRBD2 NA TRBV20-1 TGCTGTGCTAGAGCGTACCCTAGCGGAATCTACAATGAGCAGTTCTTC CCARAYPSGIYNEQFF
TRBJ2-7 TRBD2 few TRBV5-1 TGCGCCAGCAGCTTGATACTAGCGGGGTCCTACTCCTACGAGCAGTACTTC CASSLILAGSYSYEQYF
TRBJ2-1 NA NA TRBV29-1 TGCAGCGTCCAAGTGACCGCAACGCCCAATGAGCAGTTCTTC CSVQVTATPNEQFF
TRBJ2-1 TRBD2 few TRBV11-1 TGTGCCATCGATGGAGTCAGGACTAGCGGGTGGAGCAGCTCCTACAATGAGCAGTTCTTC CAIDGVRTSGWSSSYNEQFF
TRBJ1-5 NA few TRBV5-1 TGCGCCAGCAGCTTGGGGAGGTTTGGTCAGCCCCAGCATTTT CASSLGRFGQPQHF
TRBJ1-6 NA NA TRBV7-3 TGTGCCAGCAGCCCATCTCCGGACCGGGATTCACCCCTCCACTTT CASSPSPDRDSPLHF
TRBJ1-5 NA NA TRBV11-2 TGTGCCAGCAGCTTAGATGGTGGGGTGGGCGCGGATGGCAATCAGCCCCAGCATTTT CASSLDGGVGADGNQPQHF
TRBJ1-2 NA few TRBV27 TGTGCCAGCAGTTTATTATCGCCAGGGACCCCTTTTGGCTACACCTTC CASSLLSPGTPFGYTF
TRBJ2-4 TRBD2 few TRBV7-9 TGTGCCAGCAGCTCAGCGGGAGGGCCTAAAAACATTCAGTACTTC CASSSAGGPKNIQYF
TRBJ1-6 NA few TRBV6-2/TRBV6-3 TGTGCCAGCAGTTACTTCCGCGCCGAGTTGGGCCTAAGCTCCTATAATTCACCCCTCCACTTT CASSYFRAELGLSSYNSPLHF
TRBJ2-7 NA few TRBV12-3/TRBV12-4 TGTGCCATCGCCCAGGGGTCCGAGCAGTACTTC CAIAQGSEQYF
TRBJ2-7 NA NA TRBV20-1 TGCAGTGCTAGAATCCCCTCGACCTACGAGCAGTACTTC CSARIPSTYEQYF
TRBJ1-6 NA few TRBV28 TGTGCCAGCAGTTTAAGGACAGCCAGCTCACCCCTCCACTTT CASSLRTASSPLHF
TRBJ1-1 TRBD1 few TRBV9 TGTGCCAGCAGCGTTTCGACAGGGCAGGACATGAACACTGAAGCTTTCTTT CASSVSTGQDMNTEAFF
TRBJ1-2 TRBD1 many TRBV20-1 TGCAGTGCTAGGTCCGGGACAGGCTATGGCTACACCTTC CSARSGTGYGYTF
TRBJ1-4 NA few TRBV3-1 TGTGCCAGCAGCCAAAATAGCGGGGGCTATGAAAAACTGTTTTTT CASSQNSGGYEKLFF
TRBJ2-1 NA NA TRBV3-1 TGTGCCAGCAGCCAAGCAATGCAGCAGTTCTTC CASSQAMQQFF
TRBJ2-5 NA few TRBV9 TGTGCCAGCAGCGTACTTGGGGATCGGACCCAGTACTTC CASSVLGDRTQYF
TRBJ2-4 TRBD2 NA TRBV12-3/TRBV12-4 TGTGCCAGCAGTCCGAGAGGGGCTAGCGGGAGGGCCGGTGGCAAAAACATTCAGTACTTC CASSPRGASGRAGGKNIQYF
TRBJ1-5 NA NA TRBV5-1 TGCGCCAGCAGCTTGGCGTCAGGGGCCGGTCAGCCCCAGCATTTT CASSLASGAGQPQHF
TRBJ2-7 TRBD2 few TRBV20-1 TGCAGTGCTAGAGATTATAGCGGGGCGAGCTCCTACGAGCAGTACTTC CSARDYSGASSYEQYF
TRBJ2-5 NA NA TRBV20-1 TGCAGTGCGAGGACCAGGGGTCTTACTGGGTTGCGGCCCCAAGAGACCCAGTACTTC CSARTRGLTGLRPQETQYF
TRBJ2-7 NA NA TRBV4-2 TGTGCCAGCAGCCAGAGGGCGGGAAGGGGCCACGAGCAGTACTTC CASSQRAGRGHEQYF
TRBJ2-1 TRBD2 NA TRBV19 TGTGCCAGTAGTATCCTAGCGGGAGGTTATGAGCAGTTCTTC CASSILAGGYEQFF
TRBJ2-6 NA few TRBV3-1 TGTGCCAGCAGCCTCTGGGGGGGGCGAGGGGCCAACGTCCTGACTTTC CASSLWGGRGANVLTF
TRBJ2-1 NA few TRBV5-1 TGCGCCACCCGGGGTGGGGACTTCTCCTACAATGAGCAGTTCTTC CATRGGDFSYNEQFF
TRBJ2-7 TRBD2 few TRBV2 TGTGCCAGCAGTGAAGCCTGGCTAGCGGGCTACGAGCAGTACTTC CASSEAWLAGYEQYF
TRBJ2-7 TRBD2 NA TRBV5-1 TGCGCCAGCAGCTTGGGCGGGACTAGCCTCTACGAGCAGTACTTC CASSLGGTSLYEQYF
TRBJ2-2 NA NA TRBV9 TGTGCCAGCAGCCACCAATCCACGGACACCGGGGAGCTGTTTTTT CASSHQSTDTGELFF
TRBJ2-7 NA few TRBV12-3/TRBV12-4 TGTGCCAGCAGTCCTGACAGGCTACGGGAGCAGTACTTC CASSPDRLREQYF
TRBJ2-7 TRBD1 NA TRBV29-1 TGCAGCGTCGTTTTTAAGGGGGCCTCCTACGAGCAGTACTTC CSVVFKGASYEQYF
TRBJ2-1 TRBD2 NA TRBV20-1 TGCAGTGCTTGGGGGGCTAGCGGGTCTACACTTTACAATGAGCAGTTCTTC CSAWGASGSTLYNEQFF
TRBJ2-6 NA many TRBV21-1 TGTGCCAGCAGCAGAAGACAGCCGTACTCTGGGGCCAACGTCCTGACTTTC CASSRRQPYSGANVLTF
TRBJ2-7 TRBD1 few TRBV29-1 TGCAGCGTTGGGACGACAGGGGCCCTAGCCTACGAGCAGTACTTC CSVGTTGALAYEQYF
TRBJ2-1 NA NA TRBV5-1 TGCGCCAGCAGCTGGACGCGGAGTGATGAGCAGTTCTTC CASSWTRSDEQFF
TRBJ2-3 TRBD2 NA TRBV10-3 TGTGCCATTAGCGGGAGGAGTGGAGATACGCAGTATTTT CAISGRSGDTQYF
TRBJ1-1 NA NA TRBV5-1 TGCGCCAGCAGCTCGGCTTTCCGCACTGAAGCTTTCTTT CASSSAFRTEAFF
TRBJ1-1 NA NA TRBV4-1 TGCGCCAGCAGCCAACTAACCGGTGGACAAAAGAGCGTGGCTTTCTTT CASSQLTGGQKSVAFF
TRBJ1-6 NA few TRBV4-1 TGCGCCAGCAGCCAAATCCCTTTAACAGGGACTAATTCACCCCTCCACTTT CASSQIPLTGTNSPLHF
TRBJ2-7 NA few TRBV27 TGTGCCAGCAGTGCAGCGAGATACTACGAGCAGTACTTC CASSAARYYEQYF
TRBJ2-3 TRBD2 many TRBV27 TGTGCCAGCAGTTTTTCCGGACTAGCGGGAACAGATACGCAGTATTTT CASSFSGLAGTDTQYF
TRBJ2-1 NA many TRBV5-1 TGTGCCAGCAGCTTACTAGGGGGCTCCTACAATGAGCAGTTCTTC CASSLLGGSYNEQFF
TRBJ2-2 NA NA TRBV29-1 TGCAGCGTTGATGGAGGGGACGTCACCGGGGAGCTGTTTTTT CSVDGGDVTGELFF